This T cell receptor beta chain was recorded in a study of T cells in Graves' hyperthyroidism and ophthalmopathy. At least ten counts were recorded for this clonotype. From RNA transcripts, TCR beta CDR3 regions were amplified. First-round RT-PCR of the TCR CDR3 relied on the HTBI primer set. TCRdb analysed the multiplex PCR reads with MiXCR anew, one entry per CDR3 protein. The sample contains hundreds of thousands of distinct CDR3 sequences, roughly an eighth of which appear only once. The germline V and J ends were trimmed by 1 base and 7 bases, with 14 bases remaining between them. The germline CDR1 and CDR2 sequences are SGHTA and FQGNSA. CDR3 size: 15 residues.

This TCR derives from a woman younger than 35 with Graves' hyperthyroidism. Sequencing was done on a sample of blood. The chain uses TRBV7-2 and TRBJ2-1, with D perhaps TRBD1 (5 bases). The CDR3 DNA sequence: TGTGCCAGCAGCTTAGTGGGAACTCAGGGTAATGAGCAGTTCTTC. Amino acids: CASSLVGTQGNEQFF.